This T cell receptor beta chain originates from a study of cytomegalovirus exposure and HLA in healthy donors. Researchers ran the PCR with 60 Vbeta and 13 Jbeta primers. The method was immunoSEQ multiplex PCR; TCRdb's version includes in-frame clones alone and lacks a portion of them. This sample has more than 85,000 clones; roughly three quarters occur once, and the top ten carry roughly 8%. Germline lookup yields CDR1 SGHTS and CDR2 YDEGEE. V was shortened by 0 bases and J by 4 bases, with 11 bases between the two germline ends. CDR3 length: 15 residues. As regards this clone: Antigen: not known.

Study conclusions and caveats: The analysis excluded some indistinguishable V segments, including TRBV6-2 and TRBV6-3. Association with HLA alleles at 0.05 false discovery rate was found for 16,951 TCR beta sequences in a later analysis.

The sequenced sample was PBMCs. This receptor was identified in a woman aged 45-65 years in good health and CMV-seropositive. The chain has TRBV5-8 and TRBJ1-3; the D gene is possibly TRBD1 (5 bases). This chain's CDR3 is CASSLGQKAGNTIYF. CDR3 coding DNA: TGTGCCAGCAGCTTGGGACAGAAGGCAGGAAACACCATATATTTT. Complete variable domain (other parts from reference TRBV5-8 and TRBJ1-3): EAGVTQSPTHLIKTRGQQATLRCSPISGHTSVYWYQQALGLGLQFLLWYDEGEERNRGNFPPRFSGRQFPNYSSELNVNALELEDSALYLCASSLGQKAGNTIYFGEGSWLTVV.